The rows below give T cell receptor beta chains drawn from one sample of a study of a mutant IDH1 vaccine in newly diagnosed glioma. Sequencing was performed with immunoSEQ multiplex PCR; in TCRdb, only in-frame clones are kept and a portion is missing. The sample carries about 62,000 clones, around 86% recorded once. These receptors' antigens are unknown. Sequencing used PBMCs, obtained from a glioma patient whose treatment included an IDH1 peptide vaccine. The receptors shown here come from a man aged 25 to 45 with glioma. Both conserved end residues are part of each CDR3. The order of the fields is V gene, J gene, D gene, clone size, CDR3 DNA, CDR3 protein. The D gene is left open where the match is weak. Clone size is stated in some rows and not others, as once, few, many or a class when expanded.

>TRBV6-5|TRBJ2-7|TRBD2|.
TGTGCCAGCAGTTCCCCTAGCGGGGGCACCTACGAGCAGTACTTC
CASSSPSGGTYEQYF
>TRBV6-6|TRBJ2-7|TRBD1|.
TGTGCCAGCAGTCGTCGGGACAGGGGCTCCTACGAGCAGTACTTC
CASSRRDRGSYEQYF
>TRBV4-2|TRBJ1-3|.|.
TGTGCCAGCAGCCAAGATCGCTTGGACTCTGGAAACACCATATATTTT
CASSQDRLDSGNTIYF
>TRBV5-6|TRBJ1-5|.|.
TGTGCCAGCAGCTTCCAGGCGAGCAATCAGCCCCAGCATTTT
CASSFQASNQPQHF
>TRBV28|TRBJ1-5|.|.
TGTGCCAGCAGCCCCCGCAGTCACAGCAATCAGCCCCAGCATTTT
CASSPRSHSNQPQHF
>TRBV25-1|TRBJ1-1|.|.
TGTGCCAGCAGTGATTACAGCACTGAAGCTTTCTTT
CASSDYSTEAFF
>TRBV5-1|TRBJ2-7|.|.
TGCGCCAGCAGAGATTCCGGGACGAACTCCTACGAGCAGTACTTC
CASRDSGTNSYEQYF
>TRBV11-2|TRBJ1-2|TRBD1|.
TGTGCCAGCAGCTTGGGCGGGACAGGCTTTGTGGGGGACGGCTACACCTTC
CASSLGGTGFVGDGYTF
>TRBV27|TRBJ1-6|TRBD1|.
TGTGCCAGCCAAAACCGGGACCGGGACAGGGGGCATTCACCCCTCCACTTT
CASQNRDRDRGHSPLHF
>TRBV5-1|TRBJ1-2|.|.
TGCGCCAGCAGCCCGGTCGGGCAGGGGACCGATGGCTACACCTTC
CASSPVGQGTDGYTF
>TRBV19|TRBJ1-6|.|.
TGTGCCAGTAGTATAAATGAGATAACCTATAATTCACCCCTCCACTTT
CASSINEITYNSPLHF
>TRBV19|TRBJ1-5|TRBD1|.
TGTGCCAGTAGTATCGTGACAGGGGCGAAGCCCCAGCATTTT
CASSIVTGAKPQHF
>TRBV5-1|TRBJ1-2|.|.
TGCGCCAGCAGTTCCCGGGCCAACCCCGACTATGGCTACACCTTC
CASSSRANPDYGYTF
>TRBV5-4|TRBJ1-2|TRBD1|.
TGTGCCAGCAGCCTATCACAGGGGGGCCATGGCTACACCTTC
CASSLSQGGHGYTF
>TRBV6-1|TRBJ2-5|TRBD2|.
TGTGCCAGCAGTGAACGGGGGGGCCAAGAGACCCAGTACTTC
CASSERGGQETQYF
>TRBV11-2|TRBJ1-2|.|once
TGTGCCAGCAGCTCCATTCCGGGACCTTATAACTATGGCTACACCTTC
CASSSIPGPYNYGYTF
>TRBV19|TRBJ2-7|TRBD2|.
TGTGCCAGTAGTCAACTAGCGGGGGGAAACTACGAGCAGTACTTC
CASSQLAGGNYEQYF
>TRBV5-6|TRBJ2-3|.|.
TGTGCCAGCAGCTTGGTTGTTAGTAGCGGAAGGACAGATACGCAGTATTTT
CASSLVVSSGRTDTQYF
>TRBV19|TRBJ1-3|.|.
TGTGCCAGTACCCCAGGTGCGCTTTTCGCTGGAAACACCATATATTTT
CASTPGALFAGNTIYF
>TRBV11-3|TRBJ2-7|.|.
TGTGCCAGCAGCCAGGGGACGTTGGCCGAGCAGTACTTC
CASSQGTLAEQYF
>TRBV5-4|TRBJ1-1|.|.
TGTGCCACTTCGACTCGCCCAAACACTGAAGCTTTCTTT
CATSTRPNTEAFF
>TRBV11-2|TRBJ2-5|TRBD1|once
TGTGCCAGCAGCTTAGGAGGGACAGTCCAAGAGACCCAGTACTTC
CASSLGGTVQETQYF
>TRBV15|TRBJ1-5|.|.
TGTGCCACCAGCAGAGATAACGGCAATCAGCCCCAGCATTTT
CATSRDNGNQPQHF
>TRBV6-1|TRBJ2-5|.|.
TGTGCCAGCAGTGCACTACCCCCCGGGCAAGAGACCCAGTACTTC
CASSALPPGQETQYF
>TRBV5-6|TRBJ1-2|.|.
TGTGCCAGCAGCTTGGTGGGAGGAGTCGGCTACACCTTC
CASSLVGGVGYTF
>TRBV5-1|TRBJ2-1|TRBD1|once
TGCGCCAGCAGCACCGGACAGGGTGGAGATGAGCAGTTCTTC
CASSTGQGGDEQFF
>TRBV5-1|TRBJ2-4|.|.
TGCGCCAGCAGCTTGGAAGGGGTAACCAAAAACATTCAGTACTTC
CASSLEGVTKNIQYF
>TRBV28|TRBJ2-7|.|.
TGTGCCACCGAGGAGGATGGATCACGATACGAGCAGTACTTC
CATEEDGSRYEQYF
>TRBV7-9|TRBJ2-1|TRBD2|.
TGTGCCAGCAGCCCACTAGCGGGGGGGAGGAATGAGCAGTTCTTC
CASSPLAGGRNEQFF
>TRBV19|TRBJ2-5|.|.
TGTGCCAGTAGTTTCCGACCCAGCTTCGGGGAGACCCAGTACTTC
CASSFRPSFGETQYF
>TRBV7-6|TRBJ1-1|.|.
TGTGCCAGCAGCTCAGATCGGGACACTGAAGCTTTCTTT
CASSSDRDTEAFF
>TRBV27|TRBJ1-1|.|.
TGTGCCAGCGGTTCACGGGGCTTGAACACTGAAGCTTTCTTT
CASGSRGLNTEAFF
>TRBV30|TRBJ1-1|.|few
TGTGCCTGGAGTGTATGGTGGGGAGGTGGGGCTTTCTTT
CAWSVWWGGGAFF
>TRBV4-2|TRBJ2-5|TRBD2|.
TGTGCCAGCAGCCAAGGTCCTAGCGGGCCCCAAGAGACCCAGTACTTC
CASSQGPSGPQETQYF
>TRBV19|TRBJ1-6|.|few
TGTGCCAGTAGTATAATGTGGAGCCGTGGGCCCCTCCACTTT
CASSIMWSRGPLHF
>TRBV5-6|TRBJ1-1|.|.
TGTGCCAGCAGCGAAATTGGTAGGGACACTGAAGCTTTCTTT
CASSEIGRDTEAFF
>TRBV7-6|TRBJ1-6|.|.
TGTGCCAGCAGCCGCGGGACATCAAACCCCCGGAGCTCCTATAATTCACCCCTCCACTTT
CASSRGTSNPRSSYNSPLHF
>TRBV9|TRBJ2-7|.|.
TGTGCCAGCAGCCCCCGCGACAGTCGCTACGAGCAGTACTTC
CASSPRDSRYEQYF
>TRBV11-2|TRBJ2-3|TRBD2|.
TGTGCCAGCAGCTTACTGCTAGCGGGGGAGGGGACGCAGTATTTT
CASSLLLAGEGTQYF
>TRBV15|TRBJ2-7|.|few
TGTGCCACCAGCAGCGCCACCTACGAGCAGTACTTC
CATSSATYEQYF